This TCR beta chain was retrieved from a study of blood T cells in healthy people across ages (dated by TCRdb to about 2015). In terms of the full investigation: In model experiments, roughly one uniquely barcoded TCR beta cDNA molecule per two T cells was captured by template switching. The study measured age-related changes in TCR beta repertoire diversity using deep sequencing normalized with unique cDNA molecular identifiers. The donors were split into four age groups: young (average roughly 15 years), middle-aged (roughly 39), aged (more than 55) and long-lived (about 74). To avoid experimental bias, donors of different ages were distributed randomly across sequencing lanes. Using the same blood draw, the study looked at two additional independent replicas of 1 million unique cDNA reads for two donors, one aged 18 to 30 and the other aged 80 or older. What the study reported, not specific to this receptor: Since profiling was done on bulk unsorted PBMCs, naive and antigen-experienced compartments could not be conclusively compared. As age increased, observed TCR beta diversity per million T cells dropped in a roughly linear way, and a significant reduction was already evident by age 40. Observed TCR beta diversity correlated strongly with the percentage of naive T cells measured by flow cytometry. Compared with the aged group, more naive CD4+ T cells, fewer expanded clones and increased TCR diversity were shown by the long-lived group, suggesting age selection. Total diversity estimates from one million sequenced T cells were considered lower bounds and underestimates. Because donor CMV infection status was unknown, age-related changes in expanded clonotypes were potentially confounded.

The 39 donors, aged 6 to 90 years, were systemically healthy Caucasian individuals from Russia. Each donor gave ten milliliters of peripheral blood, collected into EDTA-treated Vacutainer tubes. Ficoll-Paque density-gradient centrifugation was used to isolate PBMCs, with at least 6 million obtained per sample. Trizol reagent was used to extract total RNA from the PBMCs, yielding at least 5.5 micrograms per sample. For every donor, flow cytometry on a PBMC aliquot measured the percentage of naive CD45RAhigh/CD27high T cells. Library generation was performed with 5' RACE. The listed sequencing device is Illumina HiSeq 2500. A second PCR of roughly 6 to 11 cycles was performed with a sample-barcoded 5' primer and a J-beta primer mix. A template-switch 5' adaptor carrying 12 random nucleotides introduced a unique molecular identifier onto each TCR beta cDNA molecule. Each sample yielded at least 3 million CDR3-containing paired-end reads. First-strand cDNA synthesis was performed from all RNA using the Mint cDNA synthesis kit, with priming by a TRBC-specific oligonucleotide. After uracil-DNA glycosylase treatment, a first 18-cycle PCR used universal primers M1SS and BC2_uni_R on all cDNA. The study's processing was this. For normalization, 1 million high-quality reads were randomly selected from each sample, with every read carrying a distinct molecular identifier. Reads sharing molecular identifiers were discarded rather than binned into consensus sequences. CDR3 identification, clonotype clustering and error correction used MiTCR with a Q25 quality threshold and the strictest error-elimination algorithm. A nonparametric unseen species model using Euler transformation provided a lower-bound estimate of total TCR beta diversity. TCRdb reprocessed the public reads (quality trimming at Q25 with fastp, clone calling with MiXCR) and kept in-frame beta chains. Each CDR3 protein appears once, grouped with its most common genes and DNA. The V and J calls reflect TCRdb's pipeline rather than the authors' work. The sample includes about 720,000 distinct CDR3 sequences, with about 24% observed a single time. Around a fifth of the sample comes from the top ten.

The CDR3, from cysteine to phenylalanine, totals 13 residues. Just the 39-base CDR3 DNA is kept, in frame starting at base 1. V and J are truncated by 6 bases and 6 bases respectively, leaving an intervening sequence of 18 bases. CDR1 and CDR2 are drawn from the germline V gene (reference sequence): DFQATT, SNEGSKA. In the case of this clonotype: It lacks a known antigen. Base quality data are lacking; no much larger clone is found one base away.

The specimen was blood. This TCR was recovered from a man in his 70s in good health. The sequence links TRBV20-1 to TRBJ2-7; the D gene could be either TRBD1 or TRBD2, each agreeing at 6 bases. The nucleotide sequence reads as follows: TGCAGTGCCCCCCAGAGGGGGGATGGCGAGCAGTACTTC. Protein translation: CSAPQRGDGEQYF.